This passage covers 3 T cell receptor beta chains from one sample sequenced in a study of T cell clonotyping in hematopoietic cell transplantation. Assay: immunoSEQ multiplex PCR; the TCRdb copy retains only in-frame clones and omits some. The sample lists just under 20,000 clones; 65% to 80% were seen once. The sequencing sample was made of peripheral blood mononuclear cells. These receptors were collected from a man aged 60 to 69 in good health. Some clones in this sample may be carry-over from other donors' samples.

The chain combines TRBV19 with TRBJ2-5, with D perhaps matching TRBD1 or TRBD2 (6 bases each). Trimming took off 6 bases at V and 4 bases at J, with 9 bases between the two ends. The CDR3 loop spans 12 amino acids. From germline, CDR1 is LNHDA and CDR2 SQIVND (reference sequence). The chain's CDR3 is CASSGGTETQYF. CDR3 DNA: TGTGCCAGTAGCGGGGGCACAGAGACCCAGTACTTC.

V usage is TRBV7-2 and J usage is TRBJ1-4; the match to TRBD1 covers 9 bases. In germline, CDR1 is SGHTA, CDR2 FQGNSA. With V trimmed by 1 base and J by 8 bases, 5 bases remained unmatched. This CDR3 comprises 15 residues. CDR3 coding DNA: TGTGCCAGCAGCTTAGAAGGACAGGGGTTGGAAAAACTGTTTTTT. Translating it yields CASSLEGQGLEKLFF.

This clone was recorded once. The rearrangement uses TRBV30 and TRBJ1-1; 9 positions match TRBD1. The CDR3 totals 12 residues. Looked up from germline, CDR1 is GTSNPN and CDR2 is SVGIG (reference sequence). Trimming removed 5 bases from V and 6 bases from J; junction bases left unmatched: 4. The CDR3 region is CAWGDRAPEAFF. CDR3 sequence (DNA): TGTGCCTGGGGGGACAGGGCTCCTGAAGCTTTCTTT.